This TCR beta chain stems from a study of T-cell reconstitution after alpha-beta-depleted transplantation in children. TCRbeta library preparation incorporated unique molecular identifiers. TCRdb re-analysed the PCR reads in MiXCR, keeping a single row per CDR3 protein. The sample has about 610,000 distinct CDR3 sequences; roughly a tenth are singletons. This clonotype occurred many times. Trimming removed 4 bases at V and 1 base at J, with 7 bases between. Looked up from germline, CDR1 is MNHEY and CDR2 is SVGAGI. The CDR3 loop spans 14 amino acids. The receptor was isolated from a human donor who donated a stem cell graft to a child with acute myeloid leukemia. The sample consisted of PBMCs from the stem cell graft donor, taken from the stem cell graft. This chain joins TRBV6-5 and TRBJ1-4; tentative D call: TRBD1 (6 bases). CDR3 loop: CASSLQGTNEKLFF. The CDR3 nucleotides read TGTGCCAGCAGTTTACAGGGAACTAATGAAAAACTGTTTTTT.